These 13 T cell receptor beta chains originate from one sample sequenced in a study of CD8 T cells in ankylosing spondylitis. Using its own MiXCR run on the 5' RACE reads, TCRdb lists one record per CDR3 protein. The profile covers 450,000 or so distinct CDR3 sequences, with more than 25% appearing a single time and 0.89% taken by the ten largest. Findings and caveats of the study: For ankylosing spondylitis blood, a TCR beta motif of fewer than 10 highly homologous variants appeared characteristic.

The antigens of these receptors remain unknown. Sequenced sample: blood, either unsorted or a sorted T cell fraction (not recorded which). The receptors here all came from a male donor with ankylosing spondylitis.

V and J are TRBV5-1 and TRBJ1-6; possibly TRBD1 for D (5 bases). Germline V lookup: CDR1 SGHRS, CDR2 YFSETQ. The V end was cut by 6 bases, the J end by 7 bases, with 14 bases between. The CDR3 is 14 residues long. The CDR3 loop is CASTGGAGNSPLHF. The CDR3 DNA reads TGCGCCAGCACCGGCGGGGCTGGGAATTCACCCCTCCACTTT.

This clonotype was found a few times. The chain carries TRBV20-1 and TRBJ2-7; 7 bases agree with TRBD2. The V and J ends lost 3 bases and 4 bases, in that order; junction bases with no gene match: 6. This CDR3 contains 13 residues. Germline lookup yields CDR1 DFQATT and CDR2 SNEGSKA (reference sequence). CDR3 nucleotides: TGCAGTGCTAGGCGCACCGGGGGGTACGAGCAGTACTTC. This gives the protein CSARRTGGYEQYF.

This clonotype has a count of ten or more. This sequence joins TRBV3-1 and TRBJ1-2; maybe TRBD1 (6 bases). This CDR3 is built from 15 residues. The V gene lost 6 bases and the J gene lost 3 bases, with 17 bases spanning the gap. Germline V gene data show CDR1 as LGHDT and CDR2 as YNNKEL (reference sequence). CDR3 in amino acids: CASSLRGSGDYGYTF. For the CDR3, the DNA is TGTGCCAGCAGTTTAAGAGGATCAGGGGACTATGGCTACACCTTC.

This clonotype was counted a few times. The chain carries TRBV21-1 and TRBJ2-7. TRBV21-1 has pseudogene status. This CDR3 spans 13 amino acids. The CDR3 loop reads CASSKLEGHEQYV. DNA for the CDR3: TGTGCCAGCAGCAAACTAGAAGGACACGAGCAGTACGTC.

There are a few counts of this clonotype. The chain joins TRBV29-1 to TRBJ2-1; TRBD1 matches at 11 bases. The junction had 13 bases not matched to a gene; V was cut back by 6 bases and J by 6 bases. The CDR3 is 16 residues long. The V gene's germline CDR1 is SQVTM and CDR2 ANQGSEA. CDR3 loop: CSVGGTGGSKGNEQFF. CDR3 bases: TGCAGCGTGGGGGGGACAGGGGGTTCAAAGGGCAATGAGCAGTTCTTC.

There are a few counts of this clonotype. The V call is TRBV5-1, the J call TRBJ1-1; D is possibly TRBD1 (5 bases). V was pared by 0 bases and J by 1 base, with 10 bases between. CDR1 is SGHRS and CDR2 is YFSETQ in the germline V gene. This CDR3 region has 15 residues. The CDR3 nucleotides are TGCGCCAGCAGCTTGGAACCGGGGACGAACACTGAAGCTTTCTTT. It codes for CASSLEPGTNTEAFF.

This clonotype has just a few counts. The rearrangement links TRBV24-1 to TRBJ2-5; TRBD2 agrees at 11 bases. With V trimmed by 4 bases and J by 6 bases, 6 bases remained unmatched. This CDR3 is built from 15 residues. Germline V gives CDR1 KGHDR, CDR2 SFDVKD. The CDR3 loop reads CATSDTSGSLKTQYF. The CDR3 DNA follows: TGTGCCACCAGTGACACTAGCGGGAGTTTGAAGACCCAGTACTTC.

This chain connects TRBV5-1 to TRBJ2-2, with 8 bases that match TRBD1. The CDR3 extends over 16 amino acids. V dropped 1 base and J dropped 7; count of bases not matched to a gene: 9. Germline V gene data show CDR1 as SGHRS and CDR2 as YFSETQ. CDR3 bases: TGCGCCAGCAGCTTGACCAAGGACAGGGCGGGCGGGGAGCTGTTTTTT. It encodes CASSLTKDRAGGELFF.

This clonotype has ten or more counts. The V gene is TRBV10-1, the J gene TRBJ2-2, with D unclear. This CDR3 comprises 13 residues. Germline CDR1 WNHNN, CDR2 SYGVQD (reference sequence). The V end lost 3 bases, the J end lost 2 bases, and 4 bases lay between the germline ends. DNA of the CDR3: TGCGCCAGCAGTGACAGAAACACCGGGGAGCTGTTTTTT. Residues: CASSDRNTGELFF.

This clonotype was picked up a small number of times. The gene calls are TRBV25-1 and TRBJ1-5; D gene uncertain. V was cut by 6 bases and J by 3 bases, with 12 bases left in between. The CDR3 contains 14 residues. Germline CDR1 MGHDK, CDR2 SYGVNS. The CDR3 DNA follows: TGTGCCAGCAGGATGGCAGGAGACAATCAGCCCCAGCATTTT. This gives the protein CASRMAGDNQPQHF.

This clonotype has more than one count but fewer than ten. This rearrangement joins TRBV27 to TRBJ1-4; D unresolved. The CDR3 length is 13 residues. CDR1 is MNHEY and CDR2 is SMNVEV in the germline V gene (reference sequence). Between the trimmed V and J ends, which lost 3 bases and 6 bases, there was a span of 8 bases. DNA for the CDR3: TGTGCCAGCAGTTTCTCTGGATATGAAAAACTGTTTTTT. Its protein is CASSFSGYEKLFF.

The J gene is TRBJ2-7, the V gene TRBV7-2; perhaps TRBD2 as D (5 bases). CDR1 and CDR2 from the germline V gene are SGHTA and FQGNSA. Trimming took 5 bases from V and 6 from J, leaving 14 bases between them. The CDR3 runs to 13 residues. CDR3 bases: TGTGCCAGCAGCCCCCCAGCTAGCCGCGAGCAGTACTTC. It encodes CASSPPASREQYF. Filled out from reference TRBV7-2 and TRBJ2-7, the complete variable domain reads GAGVSQSPSNKVTEKGKDVELRCDPISGHTALYWYRQSLGQGLEFLIYFQGNSAPDKSGLPSDRFSAERTGGSVSTLTIQRTQQEDSAVYLCASSPPASREQYFGPGTRLTVT.

This chain joins TRBV5-1 and TRBJ1-6; D remains ambiguous. The CDR3 covers 16 residues. Trimming took off 0 bases at V and 7 bases at J, with 14 bases between the two ends. Germline V lookup: CDR1 SGHRS, CDR2 YFSETQ. Here the CDR3 DNA reads TGCGCCAGCAGCTTGGCCTTGGGCAGGACCAATTCACCCCTCCACTTT. It codes for CASSLALGRTNSPLHF.